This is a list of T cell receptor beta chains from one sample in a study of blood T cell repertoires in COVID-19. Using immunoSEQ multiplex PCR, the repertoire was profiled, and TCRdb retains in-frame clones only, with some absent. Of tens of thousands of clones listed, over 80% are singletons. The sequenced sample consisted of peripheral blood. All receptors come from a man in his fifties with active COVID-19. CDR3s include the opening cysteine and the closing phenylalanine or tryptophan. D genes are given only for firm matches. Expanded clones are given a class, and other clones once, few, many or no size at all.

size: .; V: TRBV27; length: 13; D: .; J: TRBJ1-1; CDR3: CASSFRGTTEAFF; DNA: TGTGCCAGCAGTTTCCGGGGAACCACTGAAGCTTTCTTT
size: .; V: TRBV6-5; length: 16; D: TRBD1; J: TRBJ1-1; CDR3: CASSYGTGGMNTEAFF; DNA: TGTGCCAGCAGTTACGGAACAGGGGGGATGAACACTGAAGCTTTCTTT
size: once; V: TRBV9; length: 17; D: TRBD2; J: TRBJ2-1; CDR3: CASSYGTSGGLGNEQFF; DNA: TGTGCCAGCAGCTACGGGACTAGCGGGGGGTTGGGCAATGAGCAGTTCTTC
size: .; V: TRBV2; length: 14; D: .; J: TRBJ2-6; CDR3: CATQGWKGANVLTF; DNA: TGTGCCACCCAGGGATGGAAAGGGGCCAACGTCCTGACTTTC
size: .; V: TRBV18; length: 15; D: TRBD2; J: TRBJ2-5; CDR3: CASSPGTSGVETQYF; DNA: TGTGCCAGCTCACCCGGGACTAGCGGGGTGGAGACCCAGTACTTC
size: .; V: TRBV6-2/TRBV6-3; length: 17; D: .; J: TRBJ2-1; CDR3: CASSYRTGTRIPNEQFF; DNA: TGTGCCAGCAGTTACAGAACCGGGACAAGGATACCCAATGAGCAGTTCTTC
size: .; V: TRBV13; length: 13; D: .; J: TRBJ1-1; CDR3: CASPGRAGAEAFF; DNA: TGTGCCAGCCCTGGGCGGGCAGGAGCGGAAGCTTTCTTT
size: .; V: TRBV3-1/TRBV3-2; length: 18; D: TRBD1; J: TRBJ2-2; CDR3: CASSQDDGDSANTGELFF; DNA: TGTGCCAGCAGCCAAGATGACGGGGACAGTGCGAACACCGGGGAGCTGTTTTTT
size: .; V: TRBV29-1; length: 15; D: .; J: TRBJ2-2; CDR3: CSVERLRSGTGELFF; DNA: TGCAGCGTTGAAAGGTTACGGTCGGGGACCGGGGAGCTGTTTTTT
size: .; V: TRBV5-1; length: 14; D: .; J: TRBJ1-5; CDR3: CASSADSPNQPQHF; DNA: TGCGCCAGCAGCGCGGACAGCCCCAATCAGCCCCAGCATTTT
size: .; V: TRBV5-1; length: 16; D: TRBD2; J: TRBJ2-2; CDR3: CASSLGTSGGYGELFF; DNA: TGCGCCAGCAGCTTGGGAACTAGCGGGGGTTACGGGGAGCTGTTTTTT
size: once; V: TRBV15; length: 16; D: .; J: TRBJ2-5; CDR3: CATSGWDTKIQETQYF; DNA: TGTGCCACCAGCGGCTGGGACACCAAAATCCAAGAGACCCAGTACTTC
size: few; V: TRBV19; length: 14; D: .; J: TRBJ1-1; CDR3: CASTRSAGDTEAFF; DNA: TGTGCCAGTACTCGAAGTGCCGGTGACACTGAAGCTTTCTTT
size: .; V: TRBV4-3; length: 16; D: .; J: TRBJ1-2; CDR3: CASSPSPRATVNGYTF; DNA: TGCGCCAGCAGCCCCTCCCCCCGGGCGACAGTGAACGGCTACACCTTC
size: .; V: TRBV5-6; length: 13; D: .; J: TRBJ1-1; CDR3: CASSWGPGPKAFF; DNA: TGTGCCAGCAGCTGGGGGCCGGGGCCCAAAGCTTTCTTT
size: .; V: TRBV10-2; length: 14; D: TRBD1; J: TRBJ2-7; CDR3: CASTRGQGAYEQYF; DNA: TGCGCCAGCACCCGAGGACAGGGGGCCTACGAGCAGTACTTC
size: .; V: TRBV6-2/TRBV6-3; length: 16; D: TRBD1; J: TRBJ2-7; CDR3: CASSYQPGQGTYEQYF; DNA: TGTGCCAGCAGTTACCAGCCGGGACAGGGTACCTACGAGCAGTACTTC
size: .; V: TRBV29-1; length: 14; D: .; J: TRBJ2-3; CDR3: CSVAGTPSTDTQYF; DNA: TGCAGCGTTGCCGGGACACCGAGCACAGATACGCAGTATTTT
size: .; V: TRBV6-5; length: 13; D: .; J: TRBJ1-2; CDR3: CASSPTGSSGYTF; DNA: TGTGCCAGCAGCCCCACAGGGTCTTCCGGCTACACCTTC
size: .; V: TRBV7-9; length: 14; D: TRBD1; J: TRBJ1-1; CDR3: CASSFRQGFTEAFF; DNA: TGTGCCAGCAGCTTCCGACAGGGTTTCACTGAAGCTTTCTTT
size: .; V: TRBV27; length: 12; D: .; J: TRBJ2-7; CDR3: CANRGGGYEQYF; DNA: TGTGCCAACCGAGGGGGGGGATACGAGCAGTACTTC
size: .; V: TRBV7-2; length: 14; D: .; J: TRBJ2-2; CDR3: CASSWDFNTGELFF; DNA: TGTGCCAGCAGCTGGGACTTCAACACCGGGGAGCTGTTTTTT
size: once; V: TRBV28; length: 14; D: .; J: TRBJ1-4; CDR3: CASSSRGYDEKLFF; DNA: TGTGCCAGCAGTTCGAGGGGGTATGATGAAAAACTGTTTTTT
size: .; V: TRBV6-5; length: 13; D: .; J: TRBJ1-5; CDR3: CASSGYSNQPQHF; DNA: TGTGCCAGCAGCGGTTATAGCAATCAGCCCCAGCATTTT
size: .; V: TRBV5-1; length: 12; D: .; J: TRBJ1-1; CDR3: CASSLESTEAFF; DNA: TGCGCCAGCAGCTTAGAGAGCACTGAAGCTTTCTTT
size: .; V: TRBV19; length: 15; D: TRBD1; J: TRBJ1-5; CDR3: CASTTTGGGNQPQHF; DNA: TGTGCCAGTACTACGACAGGGGGTGGCAATCAGCCCCAGCATTTT